This record covers a single T cell receptor (beta chain). Its matching antigen is unknown. The CDR3 has 17 residues. Unmatched junction bases numbered 7, after V lost 4 bases and J lost 4 bases. Germline V gene lookup returns CDR1 SGHRS and CDR2 YFSETQ. Using a J-beta primer mix together with a sample-barcoded 5' primer, a second PCR was run for about 7 to 12 cycles. TCRdb called the 5' RACE reads again in MiXCR, with one record for every CDR3 protein. This table has around 1,800,000 distinct CDR3 sequences, about 39% appearing once. The entry originates in a study of blood T cells in healthy people across ages. The study's findings and limits: TCR beta diversity per million T cells fell roughly linearly with age.

Sequenced material: blood. This TCR was sampled from a human donor in good health. The chain carries TRBV5-1 and TRBJ2-1, with 14 bases lining up with TRBD2. CDR3 sequence (DNA): TGCGCCAGCAGCCCCGGACTAGCGGGGGGATGGTACAATGAGCAGTTCTTC. Protein product: CASSPGLAGGWYNEQFF.